This TCR beta chain was sequenced during a study of blood T cells in healthy people across ages. The CDR3 sequence is 15 residues long. V lost 5 bases, J lost 6 bases, and 10 bases stayed unmatched. Per the germline V gene, CDR1 is SGHTA and CDR2 is FQGNSA. A second PCR, run for about 7 to 11 cycles, used a sample-barcoded 5' primer plus a J-beta primer mix. TCRdb reprocessed the 5' RACE reads via MiXCR and lists one record per CDR3 protein. The sample yields around 2 million distinct CDR3 sequences, 39% seen once. Findings and caveats of the study: Age showed a roughly linear inverse relationship with TCR beta diversity per million T cells.

To note about this clonotype: Its antigen is unidentified.

The rearrangement joins TRBV7-2 to TRBJ1-2, with 9 nucleotides matching TRBD1. The specimen sequenced was blood. The receptor comes from a human donor in good health. CDR3 sequence: CASSTADRGGHGYTF. DNA for the CDR3: TGTGCCAGCAGCACAGCGGACAGGGGTGGCCATGGCTACACCTTC.